Listed here are 5 T cell receptor beta chains from one sample, sequenced in a study of cytomegalovirus exposure and HLA in healthy donors (dated by TCRdb to 2016 to 2017). The library was obtained by the immunoSEQ multiplex PCR assay. A mixture of 60 forward primers for TCR Vbeta segments and 13 reverse primers for TCR Jbeta segments was used in the multiplex PCR. TCRdb mirrors the immuneACCESS table, restricted to in-frame sequences. Some clones are absent from its copies; in checked studies, under half trace to an unresolved V gene, and the reason for the others is unknown. The sample table holds a few hundred thousand clones, of which more than 65% were seen once. 1.5% to 2% of the sample comes from the top ten. The sample was PBMCs. These receptors all stem from a woman in her 30s in good health and CMV-seronegative.

This clone has just a few counts. The junction departs from the called germline gene at one end, perhaps through a read error. The chain uses TRBV7-9 and TRBJ1-1, with 9 bases aligning to TRBD1. This CDR3 region has 16 residues. Germline V lookup: CDR1 SEHNR, CDR2 FQNEAQ (reference sequence). The CDR3 bases are TGTTCCAGCAGCCCCGAGACAGGGGGATTGAACACTGAAGCTTTCTTT. It codes for CSSSPETGGLNTEAFF.

The V gene is TRBV29-1, the J gene TRBJ2-7; 11 bases line up with TRBD2. The ends lost 3 bases at V and 6 bases at J; junction bases unmatched: 10. The CDR3 sequence is 15 residues long. Per the germline V gene, CDR1 is SQVTM and CDR2 is ANQGSEA. CDR3: CSVEWDGSGGGEQYF. The CDR3 coding sequence is TGCAGCGTTGAGTGGGATGGTAGCGGGGGGGGCGAGCAGTACTTC.

The chain employs TRBV5-6 and TRBJ2-7; 11 bases line up with TRBD2. In germline, CDR1 is SGHDT, CDR2 YYEEEE. V lost 4 bases, J lost 2 bases, and 5 bases stayed unmatched. The CDR3 runs to 15 residues. CDR3 nucleotide sequence: TGTGCCAGCAGCCGGCTAGCGGGGGGCACCTACGAGCAGTACTTC. Protein: CASSRLAGGTYEQYF.

The genes are TRBV14 and TRBJ2-7; D is unresolved. The CDR3 spans 13 residues. Trimming cost V 5 bases and J 3 bases, with 11 bases left between them. From germline, CDR1 is SGHDN and CDR2 FVKESK. In DNA form, the CDR3 reads TGTGCCAGCAGCGAATCAGGATACTACGAGCAGTACTTC. Its translation is CASSESGYYEQYF.

The chain joins TRBV6-5 to TRBJ2-6; D possibly corresponds to TRBD2 (5 bases). The CDR3 is 15 amino acids. V lost 8 bases and J lost 1, with 12 bases in between. Germline assignment: CDR1 MNHEY and CDR2 SVGAGI. The DNA for the CDR3 is TGTGCCAGCTCTCAAGGGAGTTCTGGGGCCAACGTCCTGACTTTC. It translates to CASSQGSSGANVLTF.